One T cell receptor (beta chain) is described in this entry. What it recognizes is unknown. Sequencing was performed with immunoSEQ multiplex PCR; in TCRdb, only in-frame clones are kept and a portion is missing. The data hold about 400,000 clones, with approximately 91% observed a single time. This specimen comes from a study of Ad26.COV2.S vaccination and SARS-CoV-2 variants. Study-level background: Donor was in the COV1001 Ad26.COV2.S trial arm. Points from the study as a whole: Participants given vaccine showed non-spike TCR breadth similar to that of placebo recipients.

The treatment: 15 to 20 received Ad26.COV2.S at low or high dose, single or two shots; roughly five received placebo; per-sample allocation not given. Day 63 after the first injection of vaccine or placebo was the sampling time. This person who donated was an adult of 18-55 years in Boston. The V and J ends lost 0 bases and 8 bases respectively, with 20 bases between them. The CDR3 covers 17 residues. Germline V lookup: CDR1 LGHDT, CDR2 YNNKEL (reference sequence). This TCR came from a person aged 18-65 years who received the Ad26.COV2.S COVID-19 vaccine or a placebo. This chain uses TRBV3-1 (or the pseudogene TRBV3-2) with TRBJ2-1; possible D gene TRBD1, 6 bases. The sample here was peripheral blood, taken in a trial of Ad26.COV2.S vaccine versus placebo. This CDR3 reads CASSQEGQGIPVDEQFF. CDR3 in DNA: TGTGCCAGCAGCCAAGAAGGTCAGGGGATTCCTGTCGATGAGCAGTTCTTC.